One and the same sample provided the 30 T cell receptor beta chains below, sequenced in a study of T cells in Graves' hyperthyroidism and ophthalmopathy. Amplification targeted TCR beta CDR3 regions from RNA transcripts. Using the HTBI primer set, a first-round RT-PCR was run on the TCR CDR3. Each CDR3 protein gets one entry after TCRdb re-called the multiplex PCR reads with MiXCR. The sample includes about 260,000 distinct CDR3 sequences, roughly 15% of them seen just once. The sample consisted of blood. These receptors all come from a woman aged 18-29 years with Graves' ophthalmopathy.

This clonotype was recorded at least ten times. At one end the junction does not follow the germline gene, possibly because of a read error. The V call is TRBV20-1, the J call TRBJ1-4; D unclear. The CDR3 extends over 14 amino acids. Germline V gene lookup returns CDR1 DFQATT and CDR2 SNEGSKA (reference sequence). The CDR3 loop reads CSARGRINNEKLFF. In nucleotides, the CDR3 is TGCAGTGCAAGAGGACGGATCAATAATGAAAAACTGTTTTTT.

This clonotype has ten or more counts. The rearrangement links TRBV24-1 to TRBJ2-4, with 10 bases aligning to TRBD1. In germline, CDR1 is KGHDR, CDR2 SFDVKD. With V trimmed by 4 bases and J by 7 bases, 6 bases remained unmatched. The CDR3 consists of 15 residues. CDR3 protein: CATSDSTGGGNIQYF. The DNA for the CDR3 is TGTGCCACCAGTGACTCGACAGGGGGCGGGAACATTCAGTACTTC.

This clonotype was observed many times. The chain employs TRBV28 and TRBJ1-5; D gene uncertain. CDR1 and CDR2 (germline): MDHEN, SYDVKM. V dropped 1 base and J dropped 0 bases, with 10 bases sitting between them. The CDR3 length is 16 residues. The CDR3 reads CASSLSSRFSNQPQHF. CDR3 sequence (DNA): TGTGCCAGCAGTTTATCATCCCGGTTTAGCAATCAGCCCCAGCATTTT.

In this sample, this clonotype turned up many times. The V and J genes are TRBV4-1 and TRBJ1-4, with 8 bases lining up with TRBD1. CDR1 and CDR2 (germline): MGHRA, YSYEKL. The CDR3 totals 15 residues. The V segment lost 4 bases and the J segment 8 bases; nucleotides outside the gene matches: 9. The CDR3 reads CASSRPTGAGEKLFF. The CDR3 DNA reads as TGCGCCAGCAGCCGACCGACAGGGGCTGGGGAAAAACTGTTTTTT.

In this sample, this clonotype turned up many times. The chain carries TRBV30 and TRBJ2-5, with 13 bases fitting TRBD2. CDR3 length: 17 amino acids. Trimming at V came to 4 bases and at J to 7 bases, leaving 15 bases not matched to a gene. Germline CDR1 is GTSNPN and CDR2 is SVGIG (reference sequence). The CDR3 loop is CAWNLRPGLAGIGTQYF. The CDR3 bases are TGTGCCTGGAACCTCCGACCGGGACTAGCGGGGATCGGGACCCAGTACTTC.

This clonotype was seen at least ten times. V is TRBV30 and J is TRBJ2-1; 8 nucleotides agree with TRBD2. Germline V lookup: CDR1 GTSNPN, CDR2 SVGIG (reference sequence). V shed 1 base and J 8 bases; nucleotides not matched to a gene: 10. CDR3 length: 15 residues. Here the CDR3 DNA reads TGTGCCTGGAGTGCGAGCGGGAGCTTTTACGATGAGCAGTTCTTC. Translating gives CAWSASGSFYDEQFF. The full variable domain, in which reference TRBV30 and TRBJ2-1 provide the parts outside the CDR3, is SQTIHQWPATLVQPVGSPLSLECTVEGTSNPNLYWYRQAAGRGLQLLFYSVGIGQISSEVPQNLSASRPQDRQFILSSKKLLLSDSGFYLCAWSASGSFYDEQFFGPGTRLTVL.

The sample holds many counts of this clonotype. The J gene is TRBJ1-1, the V gene TRBV12-3 or TRBV12-4; no firm D call. The CDR3 totals 12 residues. Trimming pared 11 bases from V and 1 base from J, leaving 11 bases between. The CDR3: CADRRENTEAFF. CDR3 coding DNA: TGTGCCGACCGACGGGAGAACACTGAAGCTTTCTTT.

This clonotype occurred many times. The chain carries TRBV28 and TRBJ1-3, with no clear D. The CDR3 consists of 14 residues. Trimming took 3 bases from V and 1 from J, leaving 7 bases between them. The germline V gene encodes CDR1 MDHEN and CDR2 SYDVKM. The CDR3 sequence: CASSFISSGNTIYF. CDR3 nucleotides: TGTGCCAGCAGTTTCATATCGTCTGGAAACACCATATATTTT.

This clonotype was seen ten or more times. The chain employs TRBV20-1 and TRBJ2-7, with 10 bases aligning to TRBD2. The V gene end was trimmed by 0 bases and the J gene end by 7 bases; junction bases not matched to a gene: 15. The CDR3 is 17 amino acids. CDR1 and CDR2 from the germline V gene are DFQATT and SNEGSKA (reference sequence). As DNA, the CDR3 is TGCAGTGCTAGAGATAGGAGACCTAGCGGGAGTTCTTGGGAGCAGTACTTC. It codes for CSARDRRPSGSSWEQYF.

A note on this clonotype: This clone may be a read error of a much larger clone one base away. The genes are TRBV20-1 and TRBJ1-4; TRBD1 might be the D (5 bases). This CDR3 has 16 amino acids. Germline assignment: CDR1 DFQATT and CDR2 SNEGSKA (reference sequence). V shed 7 bases and J shed 4 bases, with 22 bases lying between them. CDR3: CSEAKLNRILNEKLFF. CDR3 DNA: TGCAGTGAGGCGAAACTTAACAGGATACTTAATGAAAAACTGTTTTTT.

At least ten counts were recorded for this clonotype. The chain has TRBV6-1 and TRBJ1-1; the D gene is possibly TRBD1 (5 bases). Looked up from germline, CDR1 is MNHNS and CDR2 is SASEGT. The CDR3 runs 15 residues. With 5 bases removed from V and 1 base from J, the gap between germline ends came to 14 bases. The CDR3 is CASSLSGRRNTEAFF. The CDR3 nucleotides are TGTGCCAGCAGTCTATCAGGGAGGAGGAACACTGAAGCTTTCTTT.

At least ten counts were recorded for this clonotype. V usage is TRBV3-1 and J usage is TRBJ2-3, with D hard to call. CDR1 and CDR2 from the germline V gene are LGHDT and YNNKEL (reference sequence). V dropped 0 bases and J dropped 5 bases, with 15 bases sitting between them. The CDR3 contains 16 residues. CDR3 protein: CASSQDKANTIDTQYF. DNA for the CDR3: TGTGCCAGCAGCCAAGATAAGGCCAATACGATAGATACGCAGTATTTT.

This clonotype was observed at least ten times. The genes are TRBV12-3 or TRBV12-4 and TRBJ1-1; D remains ambiguous. This CDR3 is built from 13 residues. V was cut by 5 bases and J by 7 bases, with 14 bases left in between. The CDR3 bases are TGTGCCAGCAGTCCAGGACGGAATTTTGAAGCTTTCTTT. Protein sequence: CASSPGRNFEAFF.

This clonotype has ten or more counts. The V gene is TRBV14, the J gene TRBJ2-7; 7 bases agree with TRBD2. Germline V gene lookup returns CDR1 SGHDN and CDR2 FVKESK. V lost 2 bases, J lost 7 bases, and 8 bases stayed unmatched. The CDR3 sequence is 14 residues long. CDR3 protein: CASSQIAGSGEQYF. CDR3 nucleotides: TGTGCCAGCAGCCAAATAGCGGGCTCGGGGGAGCAGTACTTC.

This clonotype has at least ten counts. The chain is built from TRBV27 and TRBJ1-1; 7 bases agree with TRBD1. Germline V lookup: CDR1 MNHEY, CDR2 SMNVEV (reference sequence). The CDR3 is 14 residues long. After removal of 11 bases from V and 1 base from J, the junction contained 10 bases not matched to a gene. As DNA, the CDR3 is TGTGCCTCCAGGGGGGGGGCTCAGAACACTGAAGCTTTCTTT. This sequence encodes CASRGGAQNTEAFF.

The chain joins TRBV12-3 or TRBV12-4 to TRBJ2-5; 13 nucleotides align to TRBD2. This CDR3 region has 16 residues. V trimming: 5 bases; J trimming: 4 bases; junction bases outside the gene matches: 7. In nucleotides, the CDR3 is TGTGCCAGCAGTATATGGACTAGCGGGAGAAGAGAGACCCAGTACTTC. Its translation: CASSIWTSGRRETQYF.

In its sample, this clonotype was seen many times. The V and J genes are TRBV6-1 and TRBJ2-1; 12 positions match TRBD2. The CDR3 loop spans 15 amino acids. The V and J ends lost 6 bases and 7 bases, in that order; junction bases with no gene match: 7. CDR1 and CDR2 (germline): MNHNS, SASEGT. The CDR3 sequence: CASSQGLAGGNEQFF. Here the CDR3 DNA reads TGTGCCAGCAGCCAGGGACTAGCGGGTGGGAATGAGCAGTTCTTC.

The table lists this clonotype with many counts. The rearrangement links TRBV3-1 to TRBJ2-7; 15 bases map to TRBD2. V shed 5 bases and J 2 bases; nucleotides not matched to a gene: 4. The germline V gene encodes CDR1 LGHDT and CDR2 YNNKEL (reference sequence). The CDR3 spans 16 residues. Written as DNA, the CDR3 is TGTGCCAGCAGCAGGGGGACTAGCGGGGGGACCTACGAGCAGTACTTC. Translated: CASSRGTSGGTYEQYF.

At least ten counts were recorded for this clonotype. V usage is TRBV12-3 or TRBV12-4 and J usage is TRBJ2-7; D may be TRBD1 (6 bases). V lost 6 bases, J lost 5 bases, and 23 bases lay in between. CDR3 length equals 16 residues. DNA of the CDR3: TGTGCCAGCAGCCCAATGAAGGCAGGGGCGGTTCACGAGCAGTACTTC. Protein product: CASSPMKAGAVHEQYF.

The table lists this clonotype with a few counts. The chain is built from TRBV6-2 or TRBV6-3 and TRBJ1-2; weak D call: TRBD1 (5 bases). The CDR3 is 15 residues long. CDR1 MNHEY and CDR2 SVGEGT come from the germline V gene. V lost 5 bases, J lost 0 bases, and 13 bases lay in between. The CDR3 nucleotides read TGTGCCAGCAGTCTGGGACTGGAGACTAACTATGGCTACACCTTC. This translates into CASSLGLETNYGYTF.

This clonotype occurred many times. The chain recombines TRBV10-1 with TRBJ2-5; 8 bases agree with TRBD2. V shed 0 bases, J shed 4 bases, and the junction held 10 bases outside the gene matches. CDR1 is WNHNN and CDR2 is SYGVQD in the germline V gene (reference sequence). This CDR3 is 17 amino acids long. CDR3 protein: CASSESPAGGGRETQYF. DNA for the CDR3: TGCGCCAGCAGTGAGTCGCCGGCCGGGGGGGGTCGAGAGACCCAGTACTTC.

This clonotype showed up many times. V and J are TRBV7-6 and TRBJ2-5; D possibly corresponds to TRBD2 (6 bases). The CDR3 sequence is 14 residues long. Looked up from germline, CDR1 is SGHVS and CDR2 is FNYEAQ. V shed 5 bases and J shed 5 bases, with 15 bases lying between them. The CDR3 here is CASSRGIGRETQYF. In DNA form, the CDR3 reads TGTGCCAGCAGCCGTGGGATAGGGAGGGAGACCCAGTACTTC.

Ten or more counts support this clonotype. The V call is TRBV27, the J call TRBJ2-2, with TRBD2 matching 7 bases. The CDR3 has 18 residues. Germline loops: CDR1 MNHEY, CDR2 SMNVEV (reference sequence). The V segment lost 6 bases and the J segment 0 bases; nucleotides outside the gene matches: 13. The CDR3 DNA reads TGTGCCAGCAGCCAGCTTGGGACTACCCGATCGAACACCGGGGAGCTGTTTTTT. Its protein is CASSQLGTTRSNTGELFF.

There are a few counts of this clonotype. The chain links TRBV30 to TRBJ2-3, with a possible D match to TRBD2 (6 bases). The CDR3 spans 15 residues. The V gene lost 2 bases and the J gene lost 0 bases, with 12 bases spanning the gap. Germline assignment: CDR1 GTSNPN and CDR2 SVGIG (reference sequence). In DNA form, the CDR3 reads TGTGCCTGGAGTATCGCCGGGACTAGCACAGATACGCAGTATTTT. Its protein product is CAWSIAGTSTDTQYF.

This clonotype has a count of ten or more. V gene TRBV28 combines with J gene TRBJ2-7, with a possible D match to TRBD2 (6 bases). Germline V CDR1 and CDR2: MDHEN, SYDVKM. The CDR3 contains 15 residues. The V and J ends lost 5 bases and 2 bases respectively, with 16 bases between them. CDR3 amino acids: CASSPEEGFPYEQYF. Here the CDR3 DNA reads TGTGCCAGCAGTCCGGAGGAGGGTTTTCCCTACGAGCAGTACTTC.

This clonotype was detected ten times or more. The chain uses TRBV10-3 and TRBJ1-5; TRBD1 matches at 10 bases. Trimming cost V 6 bases and J 6 bases; bases outside gene matches: 5. Germline assignment: CDR1 ENHRY and CDR2 SYGVKD. There are 14 residues in the CDR3. The CDR3 DNA reads as TGTGCCATCAGCCAGGGACAGGGGAGTCAGCCCCAGCATTTT. Amino acids: CAISQGQGSQPQHF.

This clonotype has a count of ten or more. This chain connects TRBV2 to TRBJ2-3; 8 positions agree with TRBD2. V lost 6 bases, J lost 3 bases, and 8 bases stayed unmatched. This CDR3 comprises 15 residues. Germline lookup yields CDR1 SNHLY and CDR2 FYNNEI. This CDR3 reads CASSLGGGKTDTQYF. DNA of the CDR3: TGTGCCAGCAGCCTCGGGGGGGGTAAGACAGATACGCAGTATTTT.

This clonotype has at least ten counts. The CDR3 coding sequence is TGTGCCAGCAGCTTTCAGGCCTCTGGAAACACCATATATTTT. This translates into CASSFQASGNTIYF. The chain carries TRBV11-3 and TRBJ1-3; D is unresolved. The V and J ends lost 3 bases and 0 bases respectively, with 6 bases between them. The germline CDR1 and CDR2 sequences are SGHNT and YENEEA. The CDR3 consists of 14 residues.

About this clonotype: Its ends do not fully match the called genes, so a read error is possible. This chain uses TRBV28 with TRBJ1-1; D unclear. In germline, CDR1 is MDHEN, CDR2 SYDVKM. This CDR3 contains 13 residues. CDR3 residues: CASSSTTYREAFF. The CDR3 coding sequence is TGCGCCAGCAGTTCTACCACCTACCGAGAAGCTTTCTTT. Full variable domain (missing parts from reference TRBV28 and TRBJ1-1): DVKVTQSSRYLVKRTGEKVFLECVQDMDHENMFWYRQDPGLGLRLIYFSYDVKMKEKGDIPEGYSVSREKKERFSLILESASTNQTSMYLCASSSTTYREAFFGQGTRLTVV.

This clonotype occurred many times. The chain carries TRBV10-3 and TRBJ2-2; 9 nucleotides line up with TRBD2. The CDR3 has 18 residues. Germline V gene data show CDR1 as ENHRY and CDR2 as SYGVKD. V was clipped by 0 bases and J by 0 bases; unmatched bases: 5. The CDR3 DNA reads TGTGCCATCAGTGAGTCGGGAGCGGGGGGTCCGAACACCGGGGAGCTGTTTTTT. It is translated as CAISESGAGGPNTGELFF.